Listed here are 12 T cell receptor beta chains from one sample, sequenced in a study of blood T cells in healthy people across ages. Primed by a sample-barcoded 5' primer and a J-beta primer mix, a second PCR proceeded for 7 to 11 cycles. TCRdb independently ran MiXCR on the 5' RACE reads; one entry per CDR3 protein. Of about 1.4 million distinct CDR3 sequences listed, roughly 59% were seen once; the top ten hold about 6.3%. The sequencing sample was made of blood. The receptors shown here come from a man between 18 and 35 years old in good health.

The gene calls are TRBV27 and TRBJ2-7, with D uncertain. Germline V gene sequence: CDR1 MNHEY, CDR2 SMNVEV (reference sequence). The CDR3 has 16 amino acids. V was pared by 5 bases and J by 6 bases, with 23 bases between. The CDR3 DNA reads TGTGCCAGCAGTCCTTCGTTGGGCTACAGACCTACCGAGCAGTACTTC. Its protein product is CASSPSLGYRPTEQYF.

V and J are TRBV6-5 and TRBJ2-4; no definite D call. Trimming shortened V by 0 bases and J by 15 bases, and 21 bases separated the two germline ends. The CDR3 covers 15 residues. The germline V gene has CDR1 MNHEY and CDR2 SVGAGI. The DNA for the CDR3 is TGTGCCAGCAGTTACTCGGAAGGTGAGGTTATCGAGCGGTACTTC. It translates to CASSYSEGEVIERYF.

This chain links TRBV21-1 with TRBJ1-6. TRBV21-1 is an annotated pseudogene. The CDR3 is made up of 12 amino acids. As DNA, the CDR3 is TGTGCCAGCGGCAGAAAAGGTTCACCCCTCCACTTT. Protein: CASGRKGSPLHF.

The chain couples TRBV7-9 to TRBJ2-3; D gene unclear. This CDR3 has 15 residues. Between the trimmed V and J ends, which lost 1 base and 1 base, there was a span of 9 bases. Germline values: CDR1 SEHNR, CDR2 FQNEAQ (reference sequence). CDR3 loop: CASSLGRSRTDTQYF. In nucleotides, the CDR3 is TGTGCCAGCAGCTTAGGGAGATCGCGCACAGATACGCAGTATTTT.

This chain connects TRBV29-1 to TRBJ2-7; D call uncertain. Trimming removed 7 bases at V and 1 base at J, with 17 bases between. Germline V lookup: CDR1 SQVTM, CDR2 ANQGSEA. This CDR3 contains 14 residues. CDR3 sequence: CSAGVSSFSYEQYF. CDR3 DNA sequence: TGCAGCGCTGGTGTCAGCTCATTTTCCTACGAGCAGTACTTC.

Ten or more counts support this clonotype. The chain is built from TRBV9 and TRBJ2-1; possible D gene TRBD2, 5 bases. The CDR3 runs 15 residues. Between the trimmed V and J ends, which lost 2 bases and 3 bases, there was a span of 12 bases. Per the germline V gene, CDR1 is SGDLS and CDR2 is YYNGEE. CDR3 DNA: TGTGCCAGCAGCGTGGGATTCGGACTCTACAATGAGCAGTTCTTC. Encoded protein: CASSVGFGLYNEQFF.

This chain links TRBV18 with TRBJ1-1; D unclear. Germline-derived CDR1 and CDR2 are KGHSH and LQKENI. V lost 2 bases and J lost 2, with 6 bases in between. The CDR3 is 13 residues long. CDR3 DNA: TGTGCCAGCTCACCAAAAATCAACACTGAAGCTTTCTTT. Translation gives CASSPKINTEAFF.

This clonotype showed up just a few times. The chain recombines TRBV29-1 with TRBJ2-1; a weak D match, TRBD2 (5 bases). The germline V gene encodes CDR1 SQVTM and CDR2 ANQGSEA. This CDR3 comprises 13 residues. With 5 bases removed from V and 1 base from J, the gap between germline ends came to 9 bases. CDR3 sequence reads: CSVISGSYNEQFF. CDR3 sequence (DNA): TGCAGCGTTATAAGCGGATCCTACAATGAGCAGTTCTTC.

The CDR3: CASTKQGVYGYTF. CDR3 nucleotides: TGTGCCAGCACTAAACAGGGGGTATATGGCTACACCTTC. The V gene is TRBV12-3 or TRBV12-4, the J gene TRBJ1-2, with 8 bases matching TRBD1. CDR3 size: 13 residues. The V segment lost 7 bases and the J segment 5 bases; nucleotides outside the gene matches: 6.

The V and J genes are TRBV6-5 and TRBJ1-2; TRBD1 is a possible D gene (5 bases). The V end was cut by 5 bases, the J end by 6 bases, with 16 bases between. Germline CDR1 reads MNHEY; CDR2 reads SVGAGI. The CDR3 runs 14 residues. The DNA for the CDR3 is TGTGCCAGCAGTACACTGGGGGGGGTTGATGGCTACACCTTC. Protein: CASSTLGGVDGYTF.

The V and J genes are TRBV6-5 and TRBJ1-5; the match to TRBD1 covers 8 bases. Germline CDR1 is MNHEY and CDR2 is SVGAGI. The CDR3 is made up of 13 amino acids. After removal of 6 bases from V and 7 bases from J, the junction contained 5 bases not matched to a gene. CDR3 in amino acids: CASRQGAVQPQHF. The CDR3 DNA is TGTGCCAGCAGGCAGGGGGCTGTGCAGCCCCAGCATTTT.

This clonotype has just a few counts. The junction and the germline gene differ at one end; a read error may be behind it. The chain carries TRBV10-3 and TRBJ2-3; TRBD2 matches 14 bases. This CDR3 is 20 amino acids long. Germline CDR1 reads ENHRY; CDR2 reads SYGVKD. CDR3 sequence: CAISEPRTSGRSTSTDTQYF. The CDR3, as DNA: TGTGCCATCAGTGAGCCGAGGACTAGCGGGAGGTCAACTAGCACGGATACGCAGTATTTT.